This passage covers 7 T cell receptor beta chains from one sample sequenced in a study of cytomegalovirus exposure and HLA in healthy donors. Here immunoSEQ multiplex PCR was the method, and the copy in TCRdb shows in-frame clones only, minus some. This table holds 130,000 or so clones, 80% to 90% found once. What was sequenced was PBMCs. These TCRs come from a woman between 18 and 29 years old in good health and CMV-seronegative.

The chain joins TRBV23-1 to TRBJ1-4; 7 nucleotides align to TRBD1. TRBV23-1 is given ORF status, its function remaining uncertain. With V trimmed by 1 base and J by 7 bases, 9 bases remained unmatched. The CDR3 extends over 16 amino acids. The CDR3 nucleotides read TGCGCCAGCAGTCAATACCGTCCAGGGGGAACTGAAAAACTGTTTTTT. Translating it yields CASSQYRPGGTEKLFF.

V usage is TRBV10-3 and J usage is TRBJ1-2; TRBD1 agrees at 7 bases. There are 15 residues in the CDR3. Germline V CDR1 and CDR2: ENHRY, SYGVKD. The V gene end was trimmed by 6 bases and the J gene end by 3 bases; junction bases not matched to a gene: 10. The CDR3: CAISKEGGADYGYTF. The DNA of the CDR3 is TGTGCCATCAGCAAGGAAGGGGGCGCCGACTATGGCTACACCTTC.

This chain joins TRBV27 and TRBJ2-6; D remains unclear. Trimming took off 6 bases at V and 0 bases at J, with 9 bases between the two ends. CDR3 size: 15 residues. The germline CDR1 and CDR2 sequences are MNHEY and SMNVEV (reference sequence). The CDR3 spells CASSQQASGANVLTF. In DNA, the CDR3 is TGTGCCAGCAGCCAGCAGGCCTCTGGGGCCAACGTCCTGACTTTC.

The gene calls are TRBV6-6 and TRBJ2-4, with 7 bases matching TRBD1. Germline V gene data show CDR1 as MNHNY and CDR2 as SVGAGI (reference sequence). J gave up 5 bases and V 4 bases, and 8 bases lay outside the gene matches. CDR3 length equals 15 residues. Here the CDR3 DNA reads TGTGCCAGCAGTTCCGGAACAACAGGGGAAAACATTCAGTACTTC. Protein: CASSSGTTGENIQYF.

The CDR3 is CASSLGQGVPGNTIYF. Written as DNA, the CDR3 is TGCGCCAGCAGCTTGGGACAGGGAGTCCCTGGAAACACCATATATTTT. This chain joins TRBV5-1 and TRBJ1-3, with 7 bases that match TRBD1. The V gene's germline CDR1 is SGHRS and CDR2 YFSETQ. This CDR3 is 16 amino acids long. The V and J ends lost 0 bases and 2 bases, in that order; junction bases with no gene match: 5.

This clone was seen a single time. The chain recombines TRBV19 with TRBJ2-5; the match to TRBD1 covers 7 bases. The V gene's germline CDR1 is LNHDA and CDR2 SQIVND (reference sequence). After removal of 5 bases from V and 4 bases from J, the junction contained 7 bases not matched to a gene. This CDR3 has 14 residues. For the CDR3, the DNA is TGTGCCAGTAGTGCAACAGGGGCCCGAGAGACCCAGTACTTC. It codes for CASSATGARETQYF.

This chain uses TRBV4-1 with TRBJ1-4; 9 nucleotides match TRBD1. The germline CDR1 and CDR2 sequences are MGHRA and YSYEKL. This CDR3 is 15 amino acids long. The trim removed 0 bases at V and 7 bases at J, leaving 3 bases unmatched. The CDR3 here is CASSQEGQGFEKLFF. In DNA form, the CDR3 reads TGCGCCAGCAGCCAAGAGGGACAGGGTTTTGAAAAACTGTTTTTT.